The 21 T cell receptor beta chains below were found in one sample sequenced in a study of regulatory T cells in long-lasting Graves disease. The authors built TCR beta libraries using iRepertoire HTBI primers and Arm-PCR of CDR3 regions. Using its own MiXCR run on the multiplex PCR reads, TCRdb lists one record per CDR3 protein. This sample has 400,000 or so distinct CDR3 sequences, with about 20% found just once. Time point of the sample: persistent/refractory GD, antithyroid drugs over 5 years with positive TRAb. PBMC-derived RNA was used for the TCR library. The material sequenced was peripheral blood mononuclear cells (PBMCs), taken when the disease was refractory, from a patient treated with antithyroid drugs. These receptors were collected from a female donor with Graves disease.

This sequence joins TRBV30 and TRBJ2-4; TRBD2 is a possible D gene (6 bases). Germline CDR1 reads GTSNPN; CDR2 reads SVGIG (reference sequence). The CDR3 length is 15 residues. Deletions cut 4 bases from V and 2 bases from J, with 15 bases between. The chain's CDR3 is CAWTLPTSPKNIQYF. The CDR3 nucleotides read TGTGCCTGGACCTTACCCACTAGCCCCAAAAACATTCAGTACTTC.

Ten or more counts support this clonotype. The V gene is TRBV7-2, the J gene TRBJ2-7; D possibly corresponds to TRBD2 (6 bases). Germline V lookup: CDR1 SGHTA, CDR2 FQGNSA. V lost 5 bases to trimming and J lost 2 bases, with 16 bases between them. This CDR3 comprises 15 residues. CDR3 DNA sequence: TGTGCCAGCAGCCGGGCGGGACTGCTTCCCTACGAGCAGTACTTC. Protein sequence: CASSRAGLLPYEQYF.

This clonotype has just a few counts. V gene TRBV10-3 combines with J gene TRBJ2-7; D is possibly TRBD2 (6 bases). The CDR3 spans 16 residues. Between the trimmed V and J ends, which lost 0 bases and 1 base, there was a span of 13 bases. Germline values: CDR1 ENHRY, CDR2 SYGVKD. This CDR3 is CAISESKGLSSYEQYF. CDR3 in DNA: TGTGCCATCAGTGAGTCGAAGGGACTCAGTTCCTACGAGCAGTACTTC.

The chain recombines TRBV12-3 or TRBV12-4 with TRBJ2-4, with TRBD2 matching 7 bases. The J call may be incorrect, as the DNA end agrees better with TRBJ2-1. This CDR3 is built from 16 residues. The CDR3, as DNA: TGTGCCAGCAGTTTAGGCGGCGGGCCGAGCGGGAAGGAGCAGTTCTTC. Translation gives CASSLGGGPSGKEQFF.

The rearrangement joins TRBV3-1 to TRBJ2-4, with 7 bases lining up with TRBD1. V lost 3 bases, J lost 1 base, and 6 bases stayed unmatched. CDR3 size: 16 residues. The germline V gene has CDR1 LGHDT and CDR2 YNNKEL (reference sequence). The CDR3: CASSQIQGTAKNIQYF. As DNA, the CDR3 is TGTGCCAGCAGCCAGATACAGGGGACCGCCAAAAACATTCAGTACTTC.

The chain is built from TRBV9 and TRBJ2-1; no reliable D call. The CDR3 runs 13 residues. Per germline, CDR1 SGDLS and CDR2 YYNGEE. V was trimmed by 0 bases and J by 7 bases, leaving 8 bases between them. The CDR3 reads CASSVATGNEQFF. The CDR3 bases are TGTGCCAGCAGCGTAGCTACCGGGAATGAGCAGTTCTTC.

This clonotype was picked up a small number of times. The chain employs TRBV30 and TRBJ1-4; 9 bases align to TRBD1. V lost 2 bases, J lost 4 bases, and 2 bases stayed unmatched. The CDR3 contains 14 residues. CDR1 and CDR2 (germline): GTSNPN, SVGIG (reference sequence). The CDR3 sequence: CAWSKTGGNEKLFF. DNA for the CDR3: TGTGCCTGGAGTAAGACAGGGGGTAATGAAAAACTGTTTTTT.

Ten or more counts support this clonotype. The chain links TRBV14 to TRBJ2-7; 7 nucleotides line up with TRBD1. The CDR3 has 14 residues. Trimming cost V 6 bases and J 2 bases; bases outside gene matches: 7. Germline loops: CDR1 SGHDN, CDR2 FVKESK. Here the CDR3 reads CASSPRQGPYEQYF. DNA for the CDR3: TGTGCCAGCAGTCCTAGACAGGGCCCCTACGAGCAGTACTTC.

This clonotype was detected many times. This chain links TRBV12-3 or TRBV12-4 with TRBJ1-2, with D uncertain. The length of the CDR3 is 12 residues. The V end was cut by 2 bases, the J end by 7 bases, with 8 bases between. CDR3 loop: CASSLQGRGYTF. DNA for the CDR3: TGTGCCAGCAGTTTACAAGGACGTGGCTACACCTTC.

This chain links TRBV4-3 with TRBJ1-4; maybe TRBD1 (5 bases). The V end was cut by 4 bases, the J end by 8 bases, with 17 bases between. The CDR3 covers 15 residues. Germline loops: CDR1 LGHNA, CDR2 YSLEER. The CDR3 DNA reads TGCGCCAGCAGCCTACAATCGGGGACGGCGGAAAAACTGTTTTTT. It yields the protein CASSLQSGTAEKLFF.

The J gene is TRBJ1-2, the V gene TRBV18, with TRBD1 as a possible D gene (5 bases). The CDR3 is 16 residues long. Per the germline V gene, CDR1 is KGHSH and CDR2 is LQKENI. V was clipped by 0 bases and J by 7 bases, with 18 bases between them. CDR3 DNA sequence: TGTGCCAGCTCACCACCGTCCCGCCAGGGAGGTAGTGGCTACACCTTC. Translating gives CASSPPSRQGGSGYTF.

As concerns this clonotype: With a much larger clone just one base away, this may be a read error. V gene TRBV2 combines with J gene TRBJ1-2; D possibly corresponds to TRBD1 (5 bases). Trimming took 8 bases from V and 1 from J, leaving 14 bases between them. This CDR3 has 14 residues. In germline, CDR1 is SNHLY, CDR2 FYNNEI. CDR3 residues: CASSGEVSNYGYTF. CDR3 DNA: TGTGCCAGCTCGGGGGAGGTCAGTAACTATGGCTACACCTTC.

There are a few counts of this clonotype. The CDR3 spells CASSIVPAGSYNSPLHF. The CDR3 DNA follows: TGTGCCAGTAGTATCGTTCCGGCGGGCTCCTATAATTCACCCCTCCACTTT. The chain employs TRBV19 and TRBJ1-6, with D hard to call. This CDR3 spans 17 amino acids. Trimming stripped 3 bases from V and 0 bases from J, with 12 bases between. Germline loops: CDR1 LNHDA, CDR2 SQIVND (reference sequence).

This clonotype was observed a handful of times. This chain connects TRBV7-9 to TRBJ1-5; D is unclear. Germline loops: CDR1 SEHNR, CDR2 FQNEAQ (reference sequence). The CDR3 is 14 residues long. Deletions cut 1 base from V and 6 bases from J, with 10 bases between. CDR3 DNA sequence: TGTGCCAGCAGCTTAGGGCCCGAGGGTCAGCCCCAGCATTTT. It yields the protein CASSLGPEGQPQHF.

The J gene is TRBJ1-2, the V gene TRBV19; unclear D gene. CDR3 size: 13 residues. Germline V CDR1 and CDR2: LNHDA, SQIVND (reference sequence). V lost 3 bases and J 8 bases, leaving 13 bases between the germline ends. CDR3 nucleotide sequence: TGTGCCAGTAGTATGCGGTCTTTGAGAGGCTACACCTTC. It encodes CASSMRSLRGYTF.

This clonotype was counted ten times or more. The genes are TRBV20-1 and TRBJ2-7; possibly TRBD2 for D (6 bases). Trimming pared 3 bases from V and 6 bases from J, leaving 21 bases between. The CDR3 sequence is 15 residues long. The germline gives CDR1 DFQATT, CDR2 SNEGSKA (reference sequence). The CDR3 nucleotides read TGCAGTGCTAGGACGCGGGACTCCCCTTTGACCGAGCAGTACTTC. Protein: CSARTRDSPLTEQYF.

This clonotype turned up a few times. CDR3 protein: CASSPRLEMAGELFF. The CDR3, as DNA: TGTGCCAGCAGCCCTAGACTAGAAATGGCCGGGGAGCTGTTTTTT. V usage is TRBV7-9 and J usage is TRBJ2-2, with D possibly TRBD2 on 6 matching bases. Trimming cost V 5 bases and J 6 bases, with 16 bases left between them. CDR3 length equals 15 residues. Germline loops: CDR1 SEHNR, CDR2 FQNEAQ (reference sequence).

This clonotype came up many times. The rearrangement uses TRBV20-1 and TRBJ2-5; D may be TRBD1 (6 bases). V was cut by 6 bases and J by 6 bases, with 14 bases left in between. Germline assignment: CDR1 DFQATT and CDR2 SNEGSKA (reference sequence). This CDR3 region has 12 residues. CDR3 loop: CSASRGTKTQYF. The CDR3 DNA is TGCAGTGCCTCAAGGGGGACAAAGACCCAGTACTTC.

This clonotype has only a few counts. This sequence joins TRBV3-1 and TRBJ1-1; D not resolved. Germline CDR1 is LGHDT and CDR2 is YNNKEL (reference sequence). This CDR3 spans 13 amino acids. Trimming shortened V by 5 bases and J by 5 bases, and 12 bases separated the two germline ends. CDR3 protein: CASSKLRGTEAFF. CDR3 DNA: TGTGCCAGCAGCAAACTCCGAGGAACTGAAGCTTTCTTT. Filled out from reference TRBV3-1 and TRBJ1-1, the complete variable domain reads DTAVSQTPKYLVTQMGNDKSIKCEQNLGHDTMYWYKQDSKKFLKIMFSYNNKELIINETVPNRFSPKSPDKAHLNLHINSLELGDSAVYFCASSKLRGTEAFFGQGTRLTVV.

This clonotype was detected only a few times. The chain links TRBV3-1 to TRBJ1-5; TRBD1 is a possible D gene (6 bases). Germline V gene data show CDR1 as LGHDT and CDR2 as YNNKEL (reference sequence). The CDR3 covers 15 residues. Trimming stripped 0 bases from V and 6 bases from J, with 12 bases between. CDR3 protein: CASSQDPGEVQPQHF. CDR3 coding DNA: TGTGCCAGCAGCCAAGATCCAGGGGAGGTTCAGCCCCAGCATTTT.

This rearrangement joins TRBV20-1 to TRBJ2-7; a possible D gene is TRBD2 (5 bases). The germline V and J ends were trimmed by 5 bases and 1 base, with 18 bases remaining between them. Germline V lookup: CDR1 DFQATT, CDR2 SNEGSKA (reference sequence). The CDR3 consists of 15 residues. CDR3 in amino acids: CSAFQLMDSSYEQYF. The CDR3 DNA sequence: TGCAGTGCTTTCCAACTGATGGACTCTTCCTACGAGCAGTACTTC.